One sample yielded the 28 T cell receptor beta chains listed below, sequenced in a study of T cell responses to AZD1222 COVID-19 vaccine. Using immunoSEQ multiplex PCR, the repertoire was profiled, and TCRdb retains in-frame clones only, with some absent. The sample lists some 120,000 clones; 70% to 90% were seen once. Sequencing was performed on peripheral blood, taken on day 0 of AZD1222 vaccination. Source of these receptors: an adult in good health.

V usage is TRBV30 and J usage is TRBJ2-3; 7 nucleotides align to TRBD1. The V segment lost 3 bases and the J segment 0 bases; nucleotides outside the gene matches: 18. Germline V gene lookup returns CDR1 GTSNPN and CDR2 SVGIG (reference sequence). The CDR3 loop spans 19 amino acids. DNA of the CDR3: TGTGCCTGGAGGGGAACCGGGACAGTGCTTATACCTAGCACAGATACGCAGTATTTT. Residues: CAWRGTGTVLIPSTDTQYF. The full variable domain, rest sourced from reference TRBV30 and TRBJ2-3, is SQTIHQWPATLVQPVGSPLSLECTVEGTSNPNLYWYRQAAGRGLQLLFYSVGIGQISSEVPQNLSASRPQDRQFILSSKKLLLSDSGFYLCAWRGTGTVLIPSTDTQYFGPGTRLTVL.

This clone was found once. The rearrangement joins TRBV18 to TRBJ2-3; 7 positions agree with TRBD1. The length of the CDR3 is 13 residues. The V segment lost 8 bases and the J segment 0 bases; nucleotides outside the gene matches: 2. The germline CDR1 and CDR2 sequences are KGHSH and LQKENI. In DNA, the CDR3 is TGTGCCAGCACGACAGGGAGCACAGATACGCAGTATTTT. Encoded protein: CASTTGSTDTQYF. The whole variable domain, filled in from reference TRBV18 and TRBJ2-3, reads NAGVMQNPRHLVRRRGQEARLRCSPMKGHSHVYWYRQLPEEGLKFMVYLQKENIIDESGMPKERFSAEFPKEGPSILRIQQVVRGDSAAYFCASTTGSTDTQYFGPGTRLTVL.

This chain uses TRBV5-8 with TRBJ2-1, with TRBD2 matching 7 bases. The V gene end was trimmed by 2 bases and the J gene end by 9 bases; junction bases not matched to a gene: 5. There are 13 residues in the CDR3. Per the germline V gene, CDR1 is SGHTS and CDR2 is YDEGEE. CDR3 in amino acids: CASSLFREAEQFF. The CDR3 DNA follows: TGTGCCAGCAGCTTATTCCGGGAGGCTGAGCAGTTCTTC.

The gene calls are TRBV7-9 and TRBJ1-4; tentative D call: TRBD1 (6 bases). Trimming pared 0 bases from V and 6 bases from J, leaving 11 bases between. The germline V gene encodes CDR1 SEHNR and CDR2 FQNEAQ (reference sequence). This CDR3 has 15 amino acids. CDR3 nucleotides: TGTGCCAGCAGCTTAGCATCAGGGGCGGATGAAAAACTGTTTTTT. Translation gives CASSLASGADEKLFF.

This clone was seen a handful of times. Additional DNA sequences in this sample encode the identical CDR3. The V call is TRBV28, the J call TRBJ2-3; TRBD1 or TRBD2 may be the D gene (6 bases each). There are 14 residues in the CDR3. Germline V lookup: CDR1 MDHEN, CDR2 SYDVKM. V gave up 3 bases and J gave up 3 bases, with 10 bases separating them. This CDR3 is CASSFGGPTDTQYF. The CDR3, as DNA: TGTGCCAGCAGTTTCGGGGGCCCTACAGATACGCAGTATTTT. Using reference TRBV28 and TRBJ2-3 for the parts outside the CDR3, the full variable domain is DVKVTQSSRYLVKRTGEKVFLECVQDMDHENMFWYRQDPGLGLRLIYFSYDVKMKEKGDIPEGYSVSREKKERFSLILESASTNQTSMYLCASSFGGPTDTQYFGPGTRLTVL.

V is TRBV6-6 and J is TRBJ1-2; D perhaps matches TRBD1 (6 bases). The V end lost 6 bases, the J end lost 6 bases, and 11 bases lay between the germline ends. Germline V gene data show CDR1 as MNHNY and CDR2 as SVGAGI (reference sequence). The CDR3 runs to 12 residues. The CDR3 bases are TGTGCCAGCAGAGGGGGGCGGGATGGCTACACCTTC. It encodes CASRGGRDGYTF.

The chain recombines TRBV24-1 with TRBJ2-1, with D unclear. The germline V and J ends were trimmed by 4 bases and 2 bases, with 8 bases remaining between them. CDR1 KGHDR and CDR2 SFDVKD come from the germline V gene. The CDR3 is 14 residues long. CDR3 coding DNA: TGTGCCACCAGTGACCCAATTACCTACAATGAGCAGTTCTTC. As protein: CATSDPITYNEQFF.

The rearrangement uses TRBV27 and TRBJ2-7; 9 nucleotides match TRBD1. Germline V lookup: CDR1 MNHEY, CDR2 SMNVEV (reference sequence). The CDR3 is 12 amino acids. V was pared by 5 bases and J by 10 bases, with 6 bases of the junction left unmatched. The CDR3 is CASSPGQGNQYF. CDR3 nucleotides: TGTGCCAGCAGTCCCGGACAGGGGAACCAGTACTTC.

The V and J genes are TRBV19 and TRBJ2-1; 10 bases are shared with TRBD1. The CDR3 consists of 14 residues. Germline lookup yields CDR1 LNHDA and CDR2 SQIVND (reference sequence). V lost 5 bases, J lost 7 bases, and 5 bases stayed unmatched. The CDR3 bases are TGTGCCAGTAGTCTACCGGGACAGGGGAATGAGCAGTTCTTC. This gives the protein CASSLPGQGNEQFF. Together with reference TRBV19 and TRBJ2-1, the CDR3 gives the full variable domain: DGGITQSPKYLFRKEGQNVTLSCEQNLNHDAMYWYRQDPGQGLRLIYYSQIVNDFQKGDIAEGYSVSREKKESFPLTVTSAQKNPTAFYLCASSLPGQGNEQFFGPGTRLTVL.

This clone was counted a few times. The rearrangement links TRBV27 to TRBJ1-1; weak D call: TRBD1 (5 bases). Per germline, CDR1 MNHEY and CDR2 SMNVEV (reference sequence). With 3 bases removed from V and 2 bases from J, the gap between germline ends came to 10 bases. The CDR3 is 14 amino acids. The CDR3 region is CASSFATANTEAFF. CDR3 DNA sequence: TGTGCCAGCAGTTTCGCGACAGCCAACACTGAAGCTTTCTTT.

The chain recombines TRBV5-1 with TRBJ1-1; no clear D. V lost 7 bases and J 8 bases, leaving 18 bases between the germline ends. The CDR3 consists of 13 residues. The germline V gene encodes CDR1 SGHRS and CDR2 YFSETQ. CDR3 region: CASYTPGGVEAFF. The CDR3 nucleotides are TGCGCCAGCTACACTCCGGGCGGGGTGGAAGCTTTCTTT. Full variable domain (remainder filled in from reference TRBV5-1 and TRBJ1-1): KAGVTQTPRYLIKTRGQQVTLSCSPISGHRSVSWYQQTPGQGLQFLFEYFSETQRNKGNFPGRFSGRQFSNSRSEMNVSTLELGDSALYLCASYTPGGVEAFFGQGTRLTVV.

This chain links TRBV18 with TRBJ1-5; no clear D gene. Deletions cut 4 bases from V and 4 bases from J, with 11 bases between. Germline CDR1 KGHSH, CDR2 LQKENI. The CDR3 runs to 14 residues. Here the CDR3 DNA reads TGTGCCAGCTCACTCGGGGAGAAGAATCAGCCCCAGCATTTT. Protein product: CASSLGEKNQPQHF.

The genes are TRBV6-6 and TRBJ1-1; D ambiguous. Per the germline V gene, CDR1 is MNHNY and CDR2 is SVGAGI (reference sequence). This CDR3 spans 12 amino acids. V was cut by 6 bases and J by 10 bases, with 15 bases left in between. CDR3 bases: TGTGCCAGCAGCTCTCGCGGCAGAGGAGCTTTCTTT. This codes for CASSSRGRGAFF.

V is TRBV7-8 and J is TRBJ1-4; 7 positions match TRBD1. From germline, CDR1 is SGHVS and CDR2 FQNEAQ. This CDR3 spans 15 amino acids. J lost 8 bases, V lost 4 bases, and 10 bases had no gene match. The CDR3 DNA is TGTGCCAGCAGCTCCGTGACAGGGTTTCTGGAAAAACTGTTTTTT. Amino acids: CASSSVTGFLEKLFF. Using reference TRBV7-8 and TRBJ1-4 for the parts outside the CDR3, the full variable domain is GAGVSQSPRYKVAKRGQDVALRCDPISGHVSLFWYQQALGQGPEFLTYFQNEAQLDKSGLPSDRFFAERPEGSVSTLKIQRTQQEDSAVYLCASSSVTGFLEKLFFGSGTQLSVL.

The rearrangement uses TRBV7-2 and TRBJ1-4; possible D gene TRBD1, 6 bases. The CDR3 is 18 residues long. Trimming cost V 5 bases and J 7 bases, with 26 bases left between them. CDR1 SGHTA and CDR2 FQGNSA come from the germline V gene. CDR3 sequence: CASSPSPVTTGRSEKLFF. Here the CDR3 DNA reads TGTGCCAGCAGCCCCAGCCCCGTAACGACAGGCAGGTCTGAAAAACTGTTTTTT. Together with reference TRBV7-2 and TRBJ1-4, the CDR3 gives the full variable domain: GAGVSQSPSNKVTEKGKDVELRCDPISGHTALYWYRQSLGQGLEFLIYFQGNSAPDKSGLPSDRFSAERTGGSVSTLTIQRTQQEDSAVYLCASSPSPVTTGRSEKLFFGSGTQLSVL.

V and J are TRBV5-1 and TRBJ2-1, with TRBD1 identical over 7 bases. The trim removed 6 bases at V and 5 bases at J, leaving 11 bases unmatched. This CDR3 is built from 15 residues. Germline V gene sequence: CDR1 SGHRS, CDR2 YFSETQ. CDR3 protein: CASNLGGDRDNEQFF. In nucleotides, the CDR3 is TGCGCCAGCAACCTGGGTGGGGACAGAGACAATGAGCAGTTCTTC.

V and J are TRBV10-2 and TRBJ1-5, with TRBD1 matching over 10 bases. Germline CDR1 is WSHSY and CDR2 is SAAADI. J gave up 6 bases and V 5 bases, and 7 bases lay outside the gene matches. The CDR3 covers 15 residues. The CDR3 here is CASSPDRGIGQPQHF. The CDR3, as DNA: TGCGCCAGCAGTCCGGACAGGGGGATTGGTCAGCCCCAGCATTTT.

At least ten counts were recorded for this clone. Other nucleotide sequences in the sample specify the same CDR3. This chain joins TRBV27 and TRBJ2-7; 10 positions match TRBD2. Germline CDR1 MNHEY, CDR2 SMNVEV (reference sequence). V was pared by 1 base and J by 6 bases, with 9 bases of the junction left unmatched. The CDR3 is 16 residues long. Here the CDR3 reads CASSLYLLAGVGEQYF. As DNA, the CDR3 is TGTGCCAGCAGTTTATATCTTCTAGCGGGAGTGGGCGAGCAGTACTTC.

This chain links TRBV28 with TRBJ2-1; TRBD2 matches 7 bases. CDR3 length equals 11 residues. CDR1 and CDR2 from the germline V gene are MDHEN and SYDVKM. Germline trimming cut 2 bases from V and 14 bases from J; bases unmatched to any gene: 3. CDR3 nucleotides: TGTGCCAGCAGTTTAGCGGGAGAAGAGTTCTTC. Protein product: CASSLAGEEFF.

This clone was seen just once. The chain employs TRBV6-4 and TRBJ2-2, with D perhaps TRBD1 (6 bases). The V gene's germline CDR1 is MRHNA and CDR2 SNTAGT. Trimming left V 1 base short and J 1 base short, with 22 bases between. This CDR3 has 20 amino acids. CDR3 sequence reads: CASSDLRQAGTEGNTGELFF. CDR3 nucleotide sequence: TGTGCCAGCAGTGACTTACGACAGGCCGGGACGGAAGGGAACACCGGGGAGCTGTTTTTT.

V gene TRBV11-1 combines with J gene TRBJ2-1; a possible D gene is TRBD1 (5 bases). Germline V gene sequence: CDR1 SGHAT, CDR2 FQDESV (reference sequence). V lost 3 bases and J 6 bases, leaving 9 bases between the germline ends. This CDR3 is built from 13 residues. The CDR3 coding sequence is TGTGCCAGCAGCTTCCGACAGTTCAATGAGCAGTTCTTC. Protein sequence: CASSFRQFNEQFF.

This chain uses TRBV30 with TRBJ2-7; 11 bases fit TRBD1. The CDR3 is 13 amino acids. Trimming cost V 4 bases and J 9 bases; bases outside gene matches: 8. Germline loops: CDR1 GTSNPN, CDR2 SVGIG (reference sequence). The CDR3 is CAWNKGQGVVQYF. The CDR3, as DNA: TGTGCCTGGAATAAGGGACAGGGGGTTGTGCAGTACTTC.

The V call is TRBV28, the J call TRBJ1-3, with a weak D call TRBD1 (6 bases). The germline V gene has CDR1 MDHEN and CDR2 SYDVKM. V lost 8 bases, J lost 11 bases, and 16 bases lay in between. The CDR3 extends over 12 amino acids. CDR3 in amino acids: CASQTGHGPIYF. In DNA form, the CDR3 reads TGTGCCAGCCAGACAGGCCACGGGCCCATATATTTT.

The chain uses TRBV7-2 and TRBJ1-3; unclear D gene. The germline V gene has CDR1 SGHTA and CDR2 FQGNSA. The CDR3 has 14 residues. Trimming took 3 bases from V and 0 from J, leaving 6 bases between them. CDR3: CASSFALSGNTIYF. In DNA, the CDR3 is TGTGCCAGCAGCTTCGCACTCTCTGGAAACACCATATATTTT.

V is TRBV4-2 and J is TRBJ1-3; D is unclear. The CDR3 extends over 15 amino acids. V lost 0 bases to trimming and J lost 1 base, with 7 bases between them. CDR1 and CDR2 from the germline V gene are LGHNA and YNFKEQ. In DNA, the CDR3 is TGTGCCAGCAGCCAAGATATGGGGTCTGGAAACACCATATATTTT. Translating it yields CASSQDMGSGNTIYF.

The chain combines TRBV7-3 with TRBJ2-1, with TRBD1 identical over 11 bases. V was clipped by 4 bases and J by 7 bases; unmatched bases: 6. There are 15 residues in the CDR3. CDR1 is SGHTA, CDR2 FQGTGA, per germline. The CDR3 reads CASSSAGTGGNEQFF. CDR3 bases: TGTGCCAGCAGCTCCGCCGGGACAGGGGGAAATGAGCAGTTCTTC.

In nucleotides, the CDR3 is TGTGCCAGCAGCACCCGGGACAGCGACACTGAAGCTTTCTTT. Protein product: CASSTRDSDTEAFF. This chain connects TRBV9 to TRBJ1-1, with 7 positions matching TRBD1. V shed 4 bases, J shed 3 bases, and the junction held 6 bases outside the gene matches. The CDR3 contains 14 residues. Germline V lookup: CDR1 SGDLS, CDR2 YYNGEE.

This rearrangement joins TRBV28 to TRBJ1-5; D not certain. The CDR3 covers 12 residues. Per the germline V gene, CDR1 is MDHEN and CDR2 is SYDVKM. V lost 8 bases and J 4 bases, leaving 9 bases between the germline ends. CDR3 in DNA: TGTGCCAGCTGTCCCCCTAATCAGCCCCAGCATTTT. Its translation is CASCPPNQPQHF.